Below are 7 T cell receptor beta chains sequenced from a single sample in a study of shared clonotypes between healthy human individuals. TCRdb's copy holds only in-frame clones and misses some; the assay was immunoSEQ multiplex PCR. The sample consists of approximately 2.4 million clones, more than 90% of them appearing once. Sample: naive CD4+ T cells sorted from blood. Specified subset: CD45RA+ positively selected. The receptors derive from a man between 18 and 29 years old in good health.

V and J are TRBV7-9 and TRBJ1-5, with a tentative D call TRBD1 (6 bases). This CDR3 contains 13 residues. With 5 bases removed from V and 5 bases from J, the gap between germline ends came to 10 bases. Germline assignment: CDR1 SEHNR and CDR2 FQNEAQ (reference sequence). The CDR3: CASSEGGDQPQHF. As DNA, the CDR3 is TGTGCCAGCAGCGAAGGGGGGGATCAGCCCCAGCATTTT.

The chain uses TRBV7-6 and TRBJ2-7, with 7 bases matching TRBD2. Trimming cost V 2 bases and J 3 bases; bases outside gene matches: 4. CDR1 is SGHVS and CDR2 is FNYEAQ in the germline V gene. There are 14 residues in the CDR3. This chain's CDR3 is CASSLNPSGYEQYF. As DNA, the CDR3 is TGTGCCAGCAGCTTAAACCCTAGCGGCTACGAGCAGTACTTC.

The V and J genes are TRBV12-5 and TRBJ2-1, with no clear D. This CDR3 is 13 amino acids long. Trimming removed 8 bases from V and 8 bases from J, with 16 bases in between. Germline V CDR1 and CDR2: LGHNT, FRNRAP. CDR3 sequence: CASTALGSDEQFF. The CDR3 nucleotides are TGTGCTAGTACCGCCCTGGGCTCGGATGAGCAGTTCTTC.

The genes are TRBV6-5 and TRBJ1-1; 7 nucleotides line up with TRBD1. The germline V gene encodes CDR1 MNHEY and CDR2 SVGAGI. This CDR3 has 14 amino acids. With V trimmed by 7 bases and J by 1 base, 6 bases remained unmatched. Written as DNA, the CDR3 is TGTGCCAGCACCCTTACAGGGGAGAACACTGAAGCTTTCTTT. Amino acid sequence: CASTLTGENTEAFF.

The genes are TRBV6-1 and TRBJ1-2; TRBD1 agrees at 9 bases. V trimming: 6 bases; J trimming: 6 bases; junction bases outside the gene matches: 8. There are 14 residues in the CDR3. Germline V gene lookup returns CDR1 MNHNS and CDR2 SASEGT. DNA for the CDR3: TGTGCCAGCAGACCCACCGGGACAGGGAATGGCTACACCTTC. This sequence encodes CASRPTGTGNGYTF.

The chain joins TRBV10-2 to TRBJ2-1; a possible D gene is TRBD2 (6 bases). With 2 bases removed from V and 12 bases from J, the gap between germline ends came to 14 bases. CDR1 is WSHSY and CDR2 is SAAADI in the germline V gene. This CDR3 has 13 residues. CDR3 amino acids: CASSEPAGVMQFF. In nucleotides, the CDR3 is TGCGCCAGCAGTGAGCCAGCGGGCGTTATGCAGTTCTTC.

The chain joins TRBV19 to TRBJ2-7; D call uncertain. This CDR3 is built from 14 residues. Trimming shortened V by 0 bases and J by 5 bases, and 11 bases separated the two germline ends. Per germline, CDR1 LNHDA and CDR2 SQIVND (reference sequence). The DNA for the CDR3 is TGTGCCAGTAGTATAGATATTGGGTACCACGAGCAGTACTTC. This gives the protein CASSIDIGYHEQYF.